This T cell receptor (beta chain) was recorded in a study of identifying expanded T cells in peripheral blood (dated by TCRdb to about 2019). Some background on the complete study: Separate aliquots of the same genomic DNA pool were sequenced to produce technical replicates, and four replicates were compared in pairs. On the study overall, not on this receptor specifically: Variance in clone template counts between approximately 2-week samples significantly increased with total template count across all healthy donors. Both the number of clones called differentially abundant and the false-positive rate were significantly reduced by the beta-binomial model across all healthy-donor time intervals. About 1.3 differentially abundant clones were flagged by the binomial model between technical replicates, whereas about 15 and 19 were flagged over two weeks and four weeks, respectively. The authors expected that over much longer intervals, such as months to years, biological variance in healthy repertoires might increase even further.

A word on this clone: No cognate antigen has been identified for it. No base quality information exists; no much larger clone differs at one position.

During the collection period, no immune events, such as infections, were documented for the healthy donors. To calibrate time-dependent variance in a beta-binomial model of T-cell clone differential abundance, blood repertoires from healthy donors were used as a training cohort. The training cohort comprised about ten healthy donors, 3 female and 7 male. An age range of roughly 25 to 65 years, with an average of approximately 43 years, was recorded for the donors. Whole blood was collected from each healthy donor at three time points spaced two weeks apart and obtained from a commercial supplier. For immunosequencing, genomic DNA was extracted from unsorted whole blood. The CDR3 measures 11 amino acids from cysteine to phenylalanine. The sequence is cut down to CDR3 DNA, 33 bases in frame from base 1. Between the V and J ends, shortened by 3 bases and 5 bases respectively, the junction contains 5 bases. The CDR1 and CDR2 encoded by the germline V gene (reference sequence) are WNHNN and SYGVQD.

TCRbeta CDR3 regions were profiled with the immunoSEQ Assay using bias-controlled multiplex PCR amplification of genomic DNA. The paper's processing steps were these. The absolute abundance of each unique TCRbeta CDR3 region was quantified after sequences were collapsed and filtered. Differential abundance was tested with a binomial (Fisher-equivalent) model and with a beta-binomial model adding time-dependent variance fitted from healthy donors. Clones with fewer than 5 combined templates were removed, and a clone was called differentially abundant if the clone's Benjamini-Hochberg FDR was below 0.01. The form v = (b*log(k)+a)^2 was used to model beta-binomial variance as a function of total template count across the two samples. Held by TCRdb, this immuneACCESS table contains in-frame sequences only and omits some clones. Under half of the omission traces to an unresolved V gene where checked; the cause of the rest is unknown. V and J calls and clone size are copied from that table; D and trimming were computed from the DNA. Present in this sample are around 100,000 clones, about nine tenths of which were seen just once. Clones ranked in the top ten supply around an eighth of the sample.

The sequence is built from TRBV10-1 and TRBJ2-7, with no reliable assignment of the D segment. The TCR originated in a person aged 18 to 75 in good health. Sequenced: blood. The CDR3 region: CASSDWDEQYF. The sequenced DNA: TGCGCCAGCAGTGATTGGGACGAGCAGTACTTC.